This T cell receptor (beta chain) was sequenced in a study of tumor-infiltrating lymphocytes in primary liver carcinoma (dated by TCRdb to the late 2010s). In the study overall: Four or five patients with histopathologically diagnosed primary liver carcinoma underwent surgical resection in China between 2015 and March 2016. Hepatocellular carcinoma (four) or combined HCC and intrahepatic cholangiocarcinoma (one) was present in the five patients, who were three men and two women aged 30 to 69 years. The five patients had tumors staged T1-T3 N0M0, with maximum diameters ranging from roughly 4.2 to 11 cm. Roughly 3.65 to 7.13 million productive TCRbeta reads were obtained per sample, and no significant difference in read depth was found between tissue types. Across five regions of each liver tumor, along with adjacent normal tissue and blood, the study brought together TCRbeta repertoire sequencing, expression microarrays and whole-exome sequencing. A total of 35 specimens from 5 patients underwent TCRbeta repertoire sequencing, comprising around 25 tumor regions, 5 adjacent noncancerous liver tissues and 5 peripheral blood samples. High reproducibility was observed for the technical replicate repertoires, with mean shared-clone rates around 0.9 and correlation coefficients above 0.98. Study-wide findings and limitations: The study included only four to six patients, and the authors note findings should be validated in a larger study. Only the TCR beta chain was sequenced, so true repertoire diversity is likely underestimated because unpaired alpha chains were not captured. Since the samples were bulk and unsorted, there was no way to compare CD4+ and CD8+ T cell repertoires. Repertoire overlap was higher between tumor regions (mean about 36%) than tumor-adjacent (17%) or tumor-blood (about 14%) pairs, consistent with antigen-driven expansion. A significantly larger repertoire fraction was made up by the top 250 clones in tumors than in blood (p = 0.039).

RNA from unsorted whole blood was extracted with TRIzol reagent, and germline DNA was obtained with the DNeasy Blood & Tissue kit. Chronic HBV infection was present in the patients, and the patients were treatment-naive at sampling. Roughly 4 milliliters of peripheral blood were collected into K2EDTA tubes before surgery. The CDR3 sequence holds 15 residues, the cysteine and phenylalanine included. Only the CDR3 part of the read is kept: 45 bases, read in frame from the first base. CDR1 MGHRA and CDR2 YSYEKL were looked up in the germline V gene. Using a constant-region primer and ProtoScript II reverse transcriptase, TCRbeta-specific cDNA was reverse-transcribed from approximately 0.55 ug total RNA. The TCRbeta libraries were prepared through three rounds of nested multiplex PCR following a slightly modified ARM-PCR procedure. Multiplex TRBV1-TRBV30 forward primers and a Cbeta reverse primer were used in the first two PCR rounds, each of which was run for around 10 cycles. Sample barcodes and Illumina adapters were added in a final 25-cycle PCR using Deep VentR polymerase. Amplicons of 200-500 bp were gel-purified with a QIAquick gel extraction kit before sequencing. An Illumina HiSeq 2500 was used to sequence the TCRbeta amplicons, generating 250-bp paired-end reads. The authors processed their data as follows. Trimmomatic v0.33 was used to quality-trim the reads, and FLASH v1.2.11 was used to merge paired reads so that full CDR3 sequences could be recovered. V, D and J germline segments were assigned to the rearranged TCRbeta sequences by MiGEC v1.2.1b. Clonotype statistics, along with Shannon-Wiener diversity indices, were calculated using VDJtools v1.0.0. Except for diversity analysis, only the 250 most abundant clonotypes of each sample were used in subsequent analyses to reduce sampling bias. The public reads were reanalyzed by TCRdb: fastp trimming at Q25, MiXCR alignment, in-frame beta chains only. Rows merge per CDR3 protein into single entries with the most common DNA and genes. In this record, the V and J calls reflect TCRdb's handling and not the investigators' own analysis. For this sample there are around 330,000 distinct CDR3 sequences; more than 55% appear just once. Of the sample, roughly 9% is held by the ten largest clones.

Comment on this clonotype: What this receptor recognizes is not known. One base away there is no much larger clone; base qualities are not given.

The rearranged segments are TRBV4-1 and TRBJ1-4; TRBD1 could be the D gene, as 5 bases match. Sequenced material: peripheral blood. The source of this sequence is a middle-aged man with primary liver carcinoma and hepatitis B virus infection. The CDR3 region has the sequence CVNSPGWGVYEKLFF. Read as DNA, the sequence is TGCGTCAACAGCCCCGGCTGGGGGGTGTATGAAAAACTGTTTTTT.